This TCR beta chain is drawn from a study of T-cell reconstitution after alpha-beta-depleted transplantation in children. Broader study findings: At around two months after transplant, the alpha-beta T cells were reportedly derived from several hundred expanded clones that came from non-depleted graft cells.

Unique molecular identifiers tagged the TCRbeta library. TCRdb fed the PCR reads into MiXCR, producing one record per CDR3 protein. Here the sample spans about 250,000 distinct CDR3 sequences, 20% to 30% being singletons. About this clonotype: The target antigen is unknown.

The CDR3 spans 13 residues. Looked up from germline, CDR1 is SGHTA and CDR2 is FQGNSA. With 1 base removed from V and 3 bases from J, the gap between germline ends came to 7 bases. The V and J genes are TRBV7-2 and TRBJ2-7; the D is unclear. The sequence derives from a female patient aged 2-15 years who had a stem cell transplant for congenital amegakaryocytic thrombocytopenia, so the T cells may come from the graft donor. Sequencing used PBMCs, mostly from graft donor cells, obtained 360 days after TCRalphabeta/CD19-depleted stem cell transplant. CDR3 amino acids: CASSLGLNYEQYF. CDR3 coding DNA: TGTGCCAGCAGCTTAGGTTTAAACTACGAGCAGTACTTC.